These T cell receptor beta chains were read from a single sample in a study of T cells in localized non-small cell lung cancer. The data were produced by immunoSEQ multiplex PCR, yet TCRdb's version contains in-frame clones alone and is incomplete. The table includes fewer than 800 clones, around 22% detected once. This sample comprised normal lung tissue next to the tumor, obtained before any cancer treatment. Receptors were obtained from a woman between 40 and 69 years old with stage I squamous cell lung carcinoma. CDR3s include the opening cysteine and the closing phenylalanine or tryptophan. A D gene is named only where the DNA matches it firmly. Clone size is stated in some rows and not others, as once, few, many or a class when expanded.

size	D	J	V	DNA	CDR3
few	.	TRBJ1-5	TRBV19	TGTGCCAGTAAGAGGGAACTGGGCAATCAGCCCCAGCATTTT	CASKRELGNQPQHF
.	.	TRBJ2-7	TRBV12-5	TGTGCCAGCACTCGACTGGGGGTACTCGAGCAGTACTTC	CASTRLGVLEQYF
.	TRBD2	TRBJ2-1	TRBV11-3	TGTGCCAGCAGCATTTATAGCGGGACCCGATCGCGTGAGCAGTTCTTC	CASSIYSGTRSREQFF
.	.	TRBJ1-1	TRBV28	TGTGCCAGCAGTTTTTCGGAGTCTGAAGCTTTCTTT	CASSFSESEAFF
few	.	TRBJ1-1	TRBV9	TGTGCCAGCAGTGCGCAGCCTACTACTGAAGCTTTCTTT	CASSAQPTTEAFF
few	.	TRBJ2-7	TRBV11-3	TGTGCCAGCAGCTTCCGGGACCGATCCTACGAGCAGTACTTC	CASSFRDRSYEQYF
.	TRBD2	TRBJ2-7	TRBV9	TGTGCCAGCAGCCCGGGACTAGCGGGAGTCGAGCAGTACTTC	CASSPGLAGVEQYF
.	.	TRBJ1-1	TRBV9	TGTGCCAGCAGTACGGACGGTTGGTGGGGTGGTGAAGCTTTCTTT	CASSTDGWWGGEAFF
.	.	TRBJ2-7	TRBV6-8	TGTGCCAGCAGTTCCCTGACACTTTCCTACGAGCAGTACTTC	CASSSLTLSYEQYF
few	.	TRBJ1-2	TRBV11-3	TGTGCCAGCAGCTTGGGGGTTGTGAACTATGGCTACACCTTC	CASSLGVVNYGYTF
large	TRBD1	TRBJ1-1	TRBV25-1	TGTGCCAGCACCCTCGGGACAGCCGAAGCTTTCTTT	CASTLGTAEAFF
.	.	TRBJ2-7	TRBV28	TGTGCCAGCAGGTTTGGGGTGGCGGGAAACTACGAGCAGTACTTC	CASRFGVAGNYEQYF
.	.	TRBJ2-1	TRBV6-8	TGTGCCAGCAGTTACCAGTGGGACCCCAATGAGCAGTTCTTC	CASSYQWDPNEQFF
.	.	TRBJ1-1	TRBV7-2	TGTGCCAGCAGCGCGGACAGTAACACTGAAGCTTTCTTT	CASSADSNTEAFF
few	.	TRBJ2-7	TRBV11-3	TGTGCCAGCAGCCAAGGTGGGGGCAGGGCCCACGAGCAGTACTTC	CASSQGGGRAHEQYF
.	.	TRBJ2-1	TRBV28	TGTGCCAGCAGTACGCCCCCTGGGACGTCGGGCTGGAATGAGCAGTTCTTC	CASSTPPGTSGWNEQFF
medium-sized	TRBD1	TRBJ1-5	TRBV11-3	TGTGCCAGCAGCTTGGCAGGGGGTTTCAATCAGCCCCAGCATTTT	CASSLAGGFNQPQHF
.	TRBD2	TRBJ2-3	TRBV28	TGTGCCAGCAGTGTCGGGACTAGCGGAGACACTAGCACAGATACGCAGTATTTT	CASSVGTSGDTSTDTQYF
few	TRBD1	TRBJ1-2	TRBV28	TGTGCCAGCAGTTCCCAATTGGACAGGGTAAACTATGGCTACACCTTC	CASSSQLDRVNYGYTF
.	TRBD2	TRBJ2-7	TRBV11-3	TGTGCCAGCACCTTAGGCGGGGCGGGAGGTTCCTACGAGCAGTACTTC	CASTLGGAGGSYEQYF
few	.	TRBJ1-5	TRBV4-2	TGTGCCAGCAGCCAAGATTGGGAGAAAGGACACGGTGACTTTAGCAATCAGCCCCAGCATTTT	CASSQDWEKGHGDFSNQPQHF
few	TRBD1	TRBJ2-7	TRBV11-3	TGTGCCAGCACCCCAGATTTGGGACAGGGGTCTTACGAGCAGTACTTC	CASTPDLGQGSYEQYF
.	.	TRBJ2-1	TRBV28	TGTGCCAGCAGTTTACAGGGGCGACTCAATGAGCAGTTCTTC	CASSLQGRLNEQFF
few	.	TRBJ1-4	TRBV19	TGTGCCAGTATGGATGAAGGAGAAAAACTGTTTTTT	CASMDEGEKLFF
few	.	TRBJ2-1	TRBV15	TGTGCCACCAGCCTAACTAAGGACTACGACAATGAGCAGTTCTTC	CATSLTKDYDNEQFF
.	.	TRBJ1-2	TRBV28	TGTGCCAGCAGTTTTGGAGGGACGGGGCGCTATGGCTACACCTTC	CASSFGGTGRYGYTF
few	.	TRBJ1-1	TRBV28	TGTGCCAGCAGTTCCTGGAACTCGAGGAACACTGAAGCTTTCTTT	CASSSWNSRNTEAFF
few	TRBD1	TRBJ1-1	TRBV5-1	TGCGCCAGCAGCTTGATACCGGGACAGAGATATACAATGAACACTGAAGCTTTCTTT	CASSLIPGQRYTMNTEAFF
.	.	TRBJ1-1	TRBV19	TGTGCCAGTAGTTTCCAGGGGCTACACACTGAAGCTTTCTTT	CASSFQGLHTEAFF
.	.	TRBJ2-2	TRBV9	TGTGCCAGCAGCCTCCAGCTCACCGGGGAGCTGTTTTTT	CASSLQLTGELFF